This T cell receptor beta chain is from a study of blood T cell repertoires in COVID-19 (dated by TCRdb to the early 2020s). Looking at the study overall: The collaborator samples originated in the United States, Italy and Spain and spanned the acute and convalescent phases of COVID-19. The material from the prospective study consisted of cDNA or gDNA derived from T cells, B-cell-depleted T cells, or PBMCs. Subjects who had been exposed to COVID-19, were actively infected with it, or had recovered from it provided the deeply sampled blood TCRbeta repertoires that made up the dataset. The repertoires were made available in a free public database intended to serve as a resource for research on the immune response to SARS-CoV-2. The samples were drawn from two sources: the first 160 participants of the ongoing ImmuneRACE study, and fewer than 1,500 subjects contributed by 6 global collaborators. The sample metadata nearly always contained a de-identified subject ID, COVID-19 status, age in years and sex. Where available, HLA class I and class II types were obtained from metadata supplied by the sample provider rather than from assay-based typing. The investigation overall reported the following: How much clinical and demographic metadata was included differed by source and by participant, and the metadata was provided uncurated.

Deletion took 2 bases off V and 6 bases off J, with a span of 5 bases between the germline ends. The CDR3 numbers 12 residues from cysteine through phenylalanine. Only the CDR3 DNA is retained, 36 bases long and in frame from the first base. Via the germline V gene, CDR1 is ENHRY and CDR2 SYGVKD. On this clone: The antigen it binds to is not known. Base qualities are not at hand, and no much larger clone is one base apart.

TCRbeta CDR3 regions were amplified from genomic DNA by means of the immunoSEQ Assay, a bias-controlled multiplex PCR. The study's own analysis went as follows. The number of nucleated cells in each sample was estimated by amplification of reference gene primers within the assay. To quantify the absolute abundance of each unique TCRbeta CDR3 rearrangement, sequence reads were collapsed and filtered. For each sample, productive Simpson clonality was calculated by taking the square root of Simpson's diversity index across productive rearrangements. TCRdb carries this immuneACCESS record with in-frame sequences only. Its versions omit some clonotypes, under half of them owing to an unresolved V gene in the studies checked, with the rest unexplained. V, J and clone size are those of that table, while D and trimming were read from the DNA. Here the sample has roughly 140,000 clones; 84% occur a single time. Jointly, the top ten make up around 7.9% of the sample.

Enrolling through a virtual design, the prospective study's participants ranged in age from roughly 18 to 89 years and lived across about two dozen United States geographic areas. Cohort assignment in the prospective study relied on participant-reported clinical history from a screening survey and a study questionnaire. For ImmuneRACE Cohort 3, a participant was defined as recovered based on two consecutive negative NP/OP PCR tests, clearance by a healthcare professional, or resolution of symptoms. In the prospective study, whole blood, serum and a nasopharyngeal or oropharyngeal swab were collected from each participant by mobile phlebotomists. Over a roughly two-month period, participants in the prospective study had the option of providing additional blood draws and questionnaires. Before DNA extraction, blood samples from the prospective study were shipped at room temperature or frozen.

The chain is made from TRBV10-3 and TRBJ1-5; the best D guess is TRBD1, with 5 bases matching. Material for sequencing was PBMCs or T cells enriched from blood (not recorded which). The sequence came from a man aged 50 or older who had recovered from COVID-19. The sequenced DNA is TGTGCCATCAGTGAGGGGGCTCAGCCCCAGCATTTT. Translation gives CAISEGAQPQHF.